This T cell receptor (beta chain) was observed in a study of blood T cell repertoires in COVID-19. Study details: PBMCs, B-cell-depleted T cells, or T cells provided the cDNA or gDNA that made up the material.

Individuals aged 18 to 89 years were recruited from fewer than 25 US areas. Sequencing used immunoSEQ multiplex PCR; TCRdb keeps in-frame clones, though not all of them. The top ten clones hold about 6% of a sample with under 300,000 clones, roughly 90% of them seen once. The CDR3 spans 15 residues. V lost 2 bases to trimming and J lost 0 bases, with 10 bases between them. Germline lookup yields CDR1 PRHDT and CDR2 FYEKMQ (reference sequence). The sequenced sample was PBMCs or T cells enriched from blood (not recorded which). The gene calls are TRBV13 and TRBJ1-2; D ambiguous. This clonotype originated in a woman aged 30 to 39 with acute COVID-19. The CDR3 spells CASSLLGRSNYGYTF. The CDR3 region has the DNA TGTGCCAGCAGCTTACTGGGGAGATCTAACTATGGCTACACCTTC.